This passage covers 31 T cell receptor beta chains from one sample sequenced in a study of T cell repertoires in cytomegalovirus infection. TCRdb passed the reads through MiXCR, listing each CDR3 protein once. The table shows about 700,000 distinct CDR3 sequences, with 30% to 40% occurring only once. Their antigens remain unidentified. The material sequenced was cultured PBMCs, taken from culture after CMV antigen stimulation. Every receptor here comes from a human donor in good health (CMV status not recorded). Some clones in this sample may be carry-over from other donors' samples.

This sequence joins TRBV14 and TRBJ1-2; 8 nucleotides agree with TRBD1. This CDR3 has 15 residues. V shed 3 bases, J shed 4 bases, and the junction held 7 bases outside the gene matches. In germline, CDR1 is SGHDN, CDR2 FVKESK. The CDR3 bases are TGTGCCAGCAGCCACCCCGGACAGGGCGTCTATGGCTACACCTTC. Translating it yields CASSHPGQGVYGYTF.

CDR3 amino acids: CASRLQGSHQPQHF. DNA of the CDR3: TGCGCCAGCAGGCTACAGGGAAGTCATCAGCCCCAGCATTTT. The chain carries TRBV10-2 and TRBJ1-5; the D gene is possibly TRBD1 (6 bases). Trimming removed 6 bases from V and 5 bases from J, with 14 bases in between. Germline CDR1 reads WSHSY; CDR2 reads SAAADI. The CDR3 contains 14 residues.

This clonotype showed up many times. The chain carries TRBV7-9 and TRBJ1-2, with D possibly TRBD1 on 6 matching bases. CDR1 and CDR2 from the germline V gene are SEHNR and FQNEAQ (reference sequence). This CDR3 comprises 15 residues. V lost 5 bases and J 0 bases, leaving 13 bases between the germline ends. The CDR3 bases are TGTGCCAGCAGCCCCCGGGACAAAGCTAACTATGGCTACACCTTC. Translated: CASSPRDKANYGYTF.

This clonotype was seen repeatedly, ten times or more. DNA of the CDR3: TGTGCCAGCAGTTACTCCAATGAGCAGTTCTTC. Protein sequence: CASSYSNEQFF. This chain uses TRBV6-5 with TRBJ2-1; no clear D. Deletions cut 0 bases from V and 6 bases from J, with 0 bases between. The CDR3 totals 11 residues. In germline, CDR1 is MNHEY, CDR2 SVGAGI.

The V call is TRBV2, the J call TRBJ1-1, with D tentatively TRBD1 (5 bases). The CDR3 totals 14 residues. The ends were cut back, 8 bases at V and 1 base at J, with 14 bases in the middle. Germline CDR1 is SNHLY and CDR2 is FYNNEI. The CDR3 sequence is CASSGPGGNTEAFF. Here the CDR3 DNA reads TGTGCCAGCTCGGGGCCGGGGGGGAACACTGAAGCTTTCTTT.

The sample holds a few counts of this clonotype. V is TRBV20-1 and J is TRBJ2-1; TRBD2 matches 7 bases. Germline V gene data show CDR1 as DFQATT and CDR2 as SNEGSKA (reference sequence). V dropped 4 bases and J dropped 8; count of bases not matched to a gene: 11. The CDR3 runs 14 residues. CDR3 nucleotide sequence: TGCAGTGCTACCACCCGGGACTATTGGGATGAGCAGTTCTTC. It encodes CSATTRDYWDEQFF.

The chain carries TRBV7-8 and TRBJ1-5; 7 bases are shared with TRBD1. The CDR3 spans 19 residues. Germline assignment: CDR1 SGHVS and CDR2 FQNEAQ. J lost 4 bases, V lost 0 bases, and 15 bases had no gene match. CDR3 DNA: TGTGCCAGCAGCTTAGCGTTGAGACACGTGGGACAGAATAATCAGCCCCAGCATTTT. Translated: CASSLALRHVGQNNQPQHF.

The CDR3 bases are TGTGCCAGTAGTATAGTCGCCGCTCAGCCCCAGCATTTT. This gives the protein CASSIVAAQPQHF. This chain links TRBV19 with TRBJ1-5; unclear D gene. Germline V gene sequence: CDR1 LNHDA, CDR2 SQIVND (reference sequence). V was shortened by 1 base and J by 6 bases, with 7 bases between the two germline ends. This CDR3 is 13 amino acids long.

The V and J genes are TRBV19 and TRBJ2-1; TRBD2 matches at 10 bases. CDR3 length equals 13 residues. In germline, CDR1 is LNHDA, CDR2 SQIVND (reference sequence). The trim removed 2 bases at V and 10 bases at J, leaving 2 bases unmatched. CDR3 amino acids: CASSIWTSGEQFF. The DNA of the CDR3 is TGTGCCAGTAGTATATGGACTAGCGGCGAGCAGTTCTTC.

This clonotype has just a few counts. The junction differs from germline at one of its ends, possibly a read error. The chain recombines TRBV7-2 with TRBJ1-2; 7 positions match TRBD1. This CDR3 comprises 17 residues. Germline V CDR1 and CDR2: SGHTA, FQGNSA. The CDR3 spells CASTLTGAPFSNYGYTF. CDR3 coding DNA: TGTGCCAGCACCTTAACAGGGGCACCATTTTCTAACTATGGCTACACCTTC.

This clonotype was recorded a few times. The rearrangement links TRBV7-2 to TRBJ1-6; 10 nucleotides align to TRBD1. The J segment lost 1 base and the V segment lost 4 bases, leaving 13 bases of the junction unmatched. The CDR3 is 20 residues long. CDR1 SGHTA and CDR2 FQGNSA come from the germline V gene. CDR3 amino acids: CASSSDRDRGLGSYNSPLHF. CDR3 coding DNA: TGTGCCAGCAGCTCAGACCGGGACAGGGGATTGGGGTCCTATAATTCACCCCTCCACTTT.

CDR3 residues: CASSVPGEGETQYF. Written as DNA, the CDR3 is TGTGCCAGCAGCGTACCCGGAGAGGGAGAGACCCAGTACTTC. The V and J genes are TRBV9 and TRBJ2-5; maybe TRBD2 (5 bases). CDR1 and CDR2 (germline): SGDLS, YYNGEE. Trimming took off 1 base at V and 4 bases at J, with 11 bases between the two ends. The CDR3 runs to 14 residues.

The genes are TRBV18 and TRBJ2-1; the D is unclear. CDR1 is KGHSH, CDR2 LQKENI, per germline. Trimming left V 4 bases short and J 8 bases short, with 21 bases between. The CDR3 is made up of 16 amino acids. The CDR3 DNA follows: TGTGCCAGCTCACGCGCAGGAAGGGCCACGGTAGATGAGCAGTTCTTC. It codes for CASSRAGRATVDEQFF.

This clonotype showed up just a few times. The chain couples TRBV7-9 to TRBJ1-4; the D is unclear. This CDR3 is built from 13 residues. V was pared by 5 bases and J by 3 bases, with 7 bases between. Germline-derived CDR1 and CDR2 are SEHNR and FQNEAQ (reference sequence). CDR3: CASSPRANEKLFF. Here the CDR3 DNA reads TGTGCCAGCAGCCCCCGTGCTAATGAAAAACTGTTTTTT. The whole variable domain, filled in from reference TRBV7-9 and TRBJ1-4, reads DTGVSQNPRHKITKRGQNVTFRCDPISEHNRLYWYRQTLGQGPEFLTYFQNEAQLEKSRLLSDRFSAERPKGSFSTLEIQRTEQGDSAMYLCASSPRANEKLFFGSGTQLSVL.

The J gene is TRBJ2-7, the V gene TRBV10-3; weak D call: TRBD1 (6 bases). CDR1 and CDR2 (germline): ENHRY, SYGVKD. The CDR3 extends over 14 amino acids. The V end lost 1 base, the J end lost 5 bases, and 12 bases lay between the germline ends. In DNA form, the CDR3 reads TGTGCCATCAGTGAGTGGGACACTCACAACGAGCAGTACTTC. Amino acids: CAISEWDTHNEQYF.

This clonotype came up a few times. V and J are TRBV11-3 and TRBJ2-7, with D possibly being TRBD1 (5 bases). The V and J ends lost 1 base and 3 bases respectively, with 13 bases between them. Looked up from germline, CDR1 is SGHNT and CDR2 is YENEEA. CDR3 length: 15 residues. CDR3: CASSLGGQGLYEQYF. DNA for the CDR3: TGTGCCAGCAGCTTAGGTGGGCAGGGTCTCTACGAGCAGTACTTC.

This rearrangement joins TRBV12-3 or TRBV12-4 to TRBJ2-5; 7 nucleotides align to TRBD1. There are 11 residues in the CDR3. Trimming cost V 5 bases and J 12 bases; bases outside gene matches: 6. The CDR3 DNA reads TGTGCCAGCAGTCTCGACAGGGCCAAGTACTTC. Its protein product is CASSLDRAKYF.

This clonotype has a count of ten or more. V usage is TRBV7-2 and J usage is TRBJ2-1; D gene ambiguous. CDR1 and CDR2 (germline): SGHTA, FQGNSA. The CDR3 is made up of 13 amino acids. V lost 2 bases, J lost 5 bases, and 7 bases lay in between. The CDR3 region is CASSLWKDNEQFF. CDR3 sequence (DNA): TGTGCCAGCAGCTTATGGAAGGACAATGAGCAGTTCTTC. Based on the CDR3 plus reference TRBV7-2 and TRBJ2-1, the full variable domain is GAGVSQSPSNKVTEKGKDVELRCDPISGHTALYWYRQSLGQGLEFLIYFQGNSAPDKSGLPSDRFSAERTGGSVSTLTIQRTQQEDSAVYLCASSLWKDNEQFFGPGTRLTVL.

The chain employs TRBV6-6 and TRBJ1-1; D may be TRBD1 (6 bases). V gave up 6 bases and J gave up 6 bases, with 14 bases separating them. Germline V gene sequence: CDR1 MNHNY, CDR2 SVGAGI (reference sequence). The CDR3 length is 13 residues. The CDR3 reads CASSYRVFAEAFF. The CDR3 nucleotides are TGTGCCAGCAGCTACAGGGTGTTTGCTGAAGCTTTCTTT.

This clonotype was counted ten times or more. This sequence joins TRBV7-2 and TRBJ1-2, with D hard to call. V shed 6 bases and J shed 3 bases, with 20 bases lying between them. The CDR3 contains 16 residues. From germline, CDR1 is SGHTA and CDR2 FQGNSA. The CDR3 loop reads CASSPVPASLDYGYTF. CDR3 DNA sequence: TGTGCCAGCAGTCCAGTCCCGGCCAGCTTGGACTATGGCTACACCTTC.

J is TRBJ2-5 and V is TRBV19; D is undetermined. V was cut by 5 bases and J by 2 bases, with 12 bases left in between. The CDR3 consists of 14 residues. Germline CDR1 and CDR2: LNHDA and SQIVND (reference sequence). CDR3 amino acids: CASSSLSEQETQYF. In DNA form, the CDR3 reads TGTGCCAGTAGTTCCCTCAGTGAGCAAGAGACCCAGTACTTC. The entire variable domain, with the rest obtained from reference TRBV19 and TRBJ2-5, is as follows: DGGITQSPKYLFRKEGQNVTLSCEQNLNHDAMYWYRQDPGQGLRLIYYSQIVNDFQKGDIAEGYSVSREKKESFPLTVTSAQKNPTAFYLCASSSLSEQETQYFGPGTRLLVL.

CDR3 residues: CASSFVRDEQYF. CDR3 bases: TGTGCCAGCAGCTTCGTCAGGGACGAGCAGTACTTC. The gene calls are TRBV7-9 and TRBJ2-7; D perhaps matches TRBD1 (5 bases). V gave up 3 bases and J gave up 5 bases, with 8 bases separating them. This CDR3 is built from 12 residues. The germline CDR1 and CDR2 sequences are SEHNR and FQNEAQ (reference sequence).

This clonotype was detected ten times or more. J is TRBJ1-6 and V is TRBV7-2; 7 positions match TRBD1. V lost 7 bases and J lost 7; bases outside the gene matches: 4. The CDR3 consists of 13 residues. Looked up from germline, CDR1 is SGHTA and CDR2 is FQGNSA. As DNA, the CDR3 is TGTGCCAGCACACAGGGGTGGAATTCACCCCTCCACTTT. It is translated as CASTQGWNSPLHF.

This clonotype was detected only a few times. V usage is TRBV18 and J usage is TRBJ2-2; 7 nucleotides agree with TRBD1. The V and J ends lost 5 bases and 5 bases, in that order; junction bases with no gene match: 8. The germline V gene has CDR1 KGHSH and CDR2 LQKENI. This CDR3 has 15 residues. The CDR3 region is CASSSSTGTTGELFF. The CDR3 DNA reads TGTGCCAGCTCATCGTCGACAGGGACAACCGGGGAGCTGTTTTTT.

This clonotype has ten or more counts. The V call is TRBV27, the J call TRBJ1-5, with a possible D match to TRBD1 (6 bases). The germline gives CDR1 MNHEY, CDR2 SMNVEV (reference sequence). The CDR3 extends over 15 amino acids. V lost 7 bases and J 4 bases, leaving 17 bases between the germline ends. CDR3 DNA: TGTGCCAGCACCGTAAGCGGGGGCGCGAATCAGCCCCAGCATTTT. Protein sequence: CASTVSGGANQPQHF.

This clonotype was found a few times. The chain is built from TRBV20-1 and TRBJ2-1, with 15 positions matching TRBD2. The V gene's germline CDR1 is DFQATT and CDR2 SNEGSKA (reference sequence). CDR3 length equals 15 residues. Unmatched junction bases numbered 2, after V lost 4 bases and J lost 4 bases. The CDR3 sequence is CSATGTSGRYNEQFF. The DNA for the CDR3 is TGCAGTGCTACCGGGACTAGCGGGAGGTACAATGAGCAGTTCTTC.

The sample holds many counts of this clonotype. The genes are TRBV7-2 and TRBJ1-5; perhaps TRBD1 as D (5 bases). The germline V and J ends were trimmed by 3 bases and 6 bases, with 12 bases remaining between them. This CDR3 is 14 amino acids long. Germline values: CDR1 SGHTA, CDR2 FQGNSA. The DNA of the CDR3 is TGTGCCAGCAGCTTTTCCGGGGCTGGTCAGCCCCAGCATTTT. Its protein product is CASSFSGAGQPQHF.

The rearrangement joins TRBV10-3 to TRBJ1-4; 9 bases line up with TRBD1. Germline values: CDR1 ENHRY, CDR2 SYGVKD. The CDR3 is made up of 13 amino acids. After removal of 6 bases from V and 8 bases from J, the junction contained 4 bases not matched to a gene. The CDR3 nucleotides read TGTGCCATCAGAGGACAGGGGAGCGAAAAACTGTTTTTT. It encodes CAIRGQGSEKLFF.

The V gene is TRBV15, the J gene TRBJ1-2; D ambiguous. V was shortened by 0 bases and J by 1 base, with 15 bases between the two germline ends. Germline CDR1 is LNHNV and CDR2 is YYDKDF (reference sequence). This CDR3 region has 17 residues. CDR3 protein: CATSREIWVEVNYGYTF. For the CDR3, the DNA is TGTGCCACCAGCAGAGAGATTTGGGTAGAAGTTAACTATGGCTACACCTTC.

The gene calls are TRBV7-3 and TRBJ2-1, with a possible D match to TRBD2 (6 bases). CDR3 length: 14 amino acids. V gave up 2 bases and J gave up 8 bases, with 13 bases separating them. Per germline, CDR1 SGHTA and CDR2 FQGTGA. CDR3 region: CASSLPTPGDEQFF. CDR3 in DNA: TGTGCCAGCAGCTTACCCACACCGGGAGATGAGCAGTTCTTC.

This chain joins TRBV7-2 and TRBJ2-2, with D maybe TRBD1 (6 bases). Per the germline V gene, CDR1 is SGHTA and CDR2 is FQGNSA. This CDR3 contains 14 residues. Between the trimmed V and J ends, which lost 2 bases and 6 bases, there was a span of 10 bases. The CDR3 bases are TGTGCCAGCAGCTTAACAGGGCCGGCCGGGGAGCTGTTTTTT. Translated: CASSLTGPAGELFF.